This is a list of T cell receptor beta chains from one sample in a study of shared clonotypes between healthy human individuals. Libraries were prepared by immunoSEQ multiplex PCR; TCRdb keeps only in-frame clonotypes and omits some of them. The sample has more than 2,000,000 clones; about 92% are singletons. Source material: naive CD4+ T cells from PBMCs. The receptor source for this set is a man younger than 35 in good health. Some clones in this sample may be carry-over from other donors' samples. Each CDR3 is given with its conserved first and last residue. D genes are given only for firm matches. Size values are once, few and many counts, or a class for expanded clones, and some rows have none.

D gene: TRBD1
J gene: TRBJ2-7
clone size: .
V gene: TRBV30
CDR3 protein: CAWRPTPRTGGNEQYF
CDR3 DNA: TGTGCCTGGAGACCGACCCCGCGGACAGGGGGAAACGAGCAGTACTTC

D gene: TRBD1
J gene: TRBJ2-2
clone size: .
V gene: TRBV7-3
CDR3 protein: CASSTSGTGGMNGELFF
CDR3 DNA: TGTGCCAGCAGCACCTCCGGGACAGGGGGCATGAACGGGGAGCTGTTTTTT

D gene: TRBD2
J gene: TRBJ2-2
clone size: once
V gene: TRBV5-4
CDR3 protein: CASSLLAGVIAGELFF
CDR3 DNA: TGTGCCAGCAGCTTACTAGCGGGAGTAATCGCCGGGGAGCTGTTTTTT

D gene: .
J gene: TRBJ2-3
clone size: .
V gene: TRBV6-5
CDR3 protein: CASSTSIDTQYF
CDR3 DNA: TGTGCCAGCAGCACATCCATCGATACGCAGTATTTT

D gene: .
J gene: TRBJ1-4
clone size: once
V gene: TRBV6-5
CDR3 protein: CASSLNPGSEKLFF
CDR3 DNA: TGTGCCAGCAGCCTAAACCCCGGGAGTGAAAAACTGTTTTTT

D gene: .
J gene: TRBJ1-1
clone size: .
V gene: TRBV15
CDR3 protein: CATSRGERGSTEAFF
CDR3 DNA: TGTGCCACCAGCAGAGGGGAAAGGGGTAGCACTGAAGCTTTCTTT

D gene: .
J gene: TRBJ2-2
clone size: .
V gene: TRBV5-6
CDR3 protein: CASSLGGNTGELFF
CDR3 DNA: TGTGCCAGCAGCTTAGGAGGGAACACCGGGGAGCTGTTTTTT

D gene: TRBD2
J gene: TRBJ2-7
clone size: once
V gene: TRBV9
CDR3 protein: CASSSRLAGGPGEQYF
CDR3 DNA: TGTGCCAGCAGCTCAAGACTAGCGGGAGGGCCTGGTGAGCAGTACTTC

D gene: TRBD2
J gene: TRBJ2-1
clone size: once
V gene: TRBV6-4
CDR3 protein: CASSDPTSGSPNEQFF
CDR3 DNA: TGTGCCAGCAGTGACCCGACTAGCGGGAGTCCCAATGAGCAGTTCTTC

D gene: .
J gene: TRBJ2-7
clone size: .
V gene: TRBV5-1
CDR3 protein: CASSLSGTEQYF
CDR3 DNA: TGCGCCAGCAGCTTGTCTGGCACCGAGCAGTACTTC

D gene: .
J gene: TRBJ2-3
clone size: .
V gene: TRBV5-1
CDR3 protein: CASSLGRGRADTQYF
CDR3 DNA: TGCGCCAGCAGCTTGGGCAGGGGAAGGGCAGATACGCAGTATTTT

D gene: .
J gene: TRBJ2-3
clone size: .
V gene: TRBV27
CDR3 protein: CASSLIRGVKDTQYF
CDR3 DNA: TGTGCCAGCAGTTTAATTCGGGGAGTAAAAGATACGCAGTATTTT

D gene: .
J gene: TRBJ1-1
clone size: .
V gene: TRBV28
CDR3 protein: CASHRLPNTEAFF
CDR3 DNA: TGTGCCAGCCACAGACTCCCGAACACTGAAGCTTTCTTT

D gene: .
J gene: TRBJ2-2
clone size: .
V gene: TRBV30
CDR3 protein: CAWRILRTGELFF
CDR3 DNA: TGTGCCTGGAGGATTTTGCGCACCGGGGAGCTGTTTTTT

D gene: .
J gene: TRBJ2-1
clone size: .
V gene: TRBV14
CDR3 protein: CASSQDIQLYNEQFF
CDR3 DNA: TGTGCCAGCAGCCAAGATATCCAACTCTACAATGAGCAGTTCTTC

D gene: TRBD1
J gene: TRBJ1-4
clone size: .
V gene: TRBV4-1
CDR3 protein: CASSYGTGGEKLFF
CDR3 DNA: TGCGCCAGCAGCTACGGGACAGGCGGTGAAAAACTGTTTTTT

D gene: .
J gene: TRBJ1-1
clone size: few
V gene: TRBV30
CDR3 protein: CAWTRGGGNTEAFF
CDR3 DNA: TGTGCCTGGACCCGGGGCGGAGGGAACACTGAAGCTTTCTTT

D gene: TRBD1
J gene: TRBJ2-7
clone size: .
V gene: TRBV14
CDR3 protein: CASSQSTGTGGREQYF
CDR3 DNA: TGTGCCAGCAGCCAATCAACCGGGACAGGGGGCCGCGAGCAGTACTTC

D gene: .
J gene: TRBJ2-3
clone size: .
V gene: TRBV7-9
CDR3 protein: CASSLKVLAKPSTDTQYF
CDR3 DNA: TGTGCCAGCAGCTTAAAGGTTCTGGCGAAACCTAGCACAGATACGCAGTATTTT

D gene: TRBD2
J gene: TRBJ2-3
clone size: .
V gene: TRBV7-2
CDR3 protein: CASSRFRTSGSADTQYF
CDR3 DNA: TGTGCCAGCAGCCGATTTCGGACTAGCGGGAGTGCAGATACGCAGTATTTT

D gene: TRBD2
J gene: TRBJ2-1
clone size: .
V gene: TRBV11-1
CDR3 protein: CASTFGLAPNEQFF
CDR3 DNA: TGTGCCAGCACCTTCGGACTAGCTCCCAATGAGCAGTTCTTC

D gene: .
J gene: TRBJ2-1
clone size: .
V gene: TRBV7-6
CDR3 protein: CASSPLNGAYNEQFF
CDR3 DNA: TGTGCCAGCAGCCCCCTAAACGGGGCCTACAATGAGCAGTTCTTC

D gene: .
J gene: TRBJ1-1
clone size: .
V gene: TRBV28
CDR3 protein: CASTSWGQGNTEAFF
CDR3 DNA: TGTGCCAGCACGTCTTGGGGGCAGGGGAACACTGAAGCTTTCTTT

D gene: .
J gene: TRBJ1-2
clone size: .
V gene: TRBV30
CDR3 protein: CAWSVNAGMGYTF
CDR3 DNA: TGTGCCTGGAGTGTAAACGCAGGGATGGGCTACACCTTC